The source of this TCR beta chain is a study of blood T cell repertoires in COVID-19. Background on the study: PBMCs, B-cell-depleted T cells, or T cells provided the cDNA or gDNA that made up the material.

Recruits, aged 18 to 89 years, lived in roughly 22 US areas. V gave up 3 bases and J gave up 4 bases; unmatched junction bases: 6. The CDR3 loop spans 15 amino acids. The germline V gene has CDR1 SEHNR and CDR2 FQNEAQ (reference sequence). Original methodology: Amplification with reference gene primers provided the estimates of nucleated cell counts. Assay: immunoSEQ multiplex PCR; the TCRdb copy retains only in-frame clones and omits some. Clone size and the V and J calls come from that table; the DNA yielded D and trimming. The table has 490,000 or so clones, approximately 90% seen once. Sequencing input: PBMCs or T cells enriched from blood (not recorded which). The chain carries TRBV7-9 and TRBJ2-7; 10 bases are a match to TRBD1. The TCR originated in a woman between 40 and 50 years old who had recovered from COVID-19. As DNA, the CDR3 is TGTGCCAGCAGCTTGACAGGGGGCGAGGTATACGAGCAGTACTTC. Translating gives CASSLTGGEVYEQYF.